Ten or more counts support the clone carrying this TCR beta chain. This entry comes from a study of Graves' ophthalmopathy and Graves' hyperthyroidism. Amplification from RNA transcripts yielded the TCR beta CDR3 regions. Second-round multiplex PCR followed a first-round RT-PCR using HTBI primers. TCRdb reanalysed the multiplex PCR reads using MiXCR and keeps one entry per CDR3 protein. The sample comprises 400,000 to 450,000 distinct CDR3 sequences, over 20% of which are singletons, and more than 2.5% rests with the top ten. The CDR3 extends over 14 amino acids. V lost 4 bases to trimming and J lost 4 bases; unmatched junction nucleotides: 3. Germline CDR1 reads MNHNS; CDR2 reads SASEGT.

Sequenced sample: peripheral blood. The chain is built from TRBV6-1 and TRBJ2-1; 8 bases fit TRBD2. This sequence originates from a woman aged 18-30 years with stable Graves' hyperthyroidism. The CDR3 reads CASSVREEYNEQFF. DNA of the CDR3: TGTGCCAGCAGTGTGCGGGAGGAGTACAATGAGCAGTTCTTC.